This T cell receptor (beta chain) came from a study of T-cell reconstitution after alpha-beta-depleted transplantation in children. Unique molecular identifiers featured in how the TCRbeta library was prepared. In TCRdb, the PCR reads were re-called with MiXCR into one record per CDR3 protein. The sample lists approximately 490,000 distinct CDR3 sequences, around 13% occurring once. This clonotype was seen a few times. The CDR3 runs 12 residues. Germline CDR1 is SEHNR and CDR2 is FQNEAQ (reference sequence). V lost 3 bases and J 9 bases, leaving 8 bases between the germline ends. The sequence was obtained from a human donor who donated a stem cell graft to a child with combined immunodeficiency. This sequence joins TRBV7-9 and TRBJ2-2; D is unresolved. The starting material was PBMCs from the stem cell graft donor, obtained from the stem cell graft. CDR3 amino acids: CASSFLSRELFF. The CDR3 DNA sequence: TGTGCCAGCAGCTTCCTCTCGCGGGAGCTGTTTTTT.